These 27 T cell receptor beta chains came from one sample sequenced in a study of cytomegalovirus exposure and HLA in healthy donors (dated by TCRdb to 2016 to 2017). The protocol used for the library was the immunoSEQ multiplex PCR assay. For the multiplex PCR, a mixture combining 60 forward primers for TCR Vbeta segments and 13 reverse primers for TCR Jbeta segments was used. TCRdb obtained this table from immuneACCESS and retained in-frame rearrangements with V and J assigned. These tables miss some clones; where compared with another copy, unresolved V genes account for less than half of the shortfall, and the remainder is unexplained. A total of some 150,000 clones appear in this sample, over 75% of them only once. The ten largest clonotypes hold 2.2% of the sample. Material for sequencing was PBMCs. All receptors derive from a man aged 30-40 years in good health and CMV-seronegative.

The chain joins TRBV2 to TRBJ1-5; 9 bases are shared with TRBD1. CDR1 SNHLY and CDR2 FYNNEI come from the germline V gene. The V and J ends lost 3 bases and 4 bases, in that order; junction bases with no gene match: 1. There are 14 residues in the CDR3. CDR3 residues: CASSEDRGNQPQHF. In DNA form, the CDR3 reads TGTGCCAGCAGTGAGGACAGGGGAAATCAGCCCCAGCATTTT.

This clone appeared many times. The V and J genes are TRBV6-4 and TRBJ2-2; D is ambiguous. V was cut by 2 bases and J by 3 bases, with 4 bases left in between. CDR1 is MRHNA, CDR2 SNTAGT, per germline. The CDR3 is 13 residues long. The CDR3 nucleotides read TGTGCCAGCAGTGACCGGGACACCGGGGAGCTGTTTTTT. It codes for CASSDRDTGELFF.

The chain combines TRBV6-1 with TRBJ2-4, with a possible D match to TRBD1 (6 bases). Germline V gene lookup returns CDR1 MNHNS and CDR2 SASEGT. Trimming took 2 bases from V and 2 from J, leaving 10 bases between them. The CDR3 runs to 15 residues. The CDR3 reads CASSELGGPKNIQYF. CDR3 bases: TGTGCCAGCAGTGAACTAGGGGGTCCCAAAAACATTCAGTACTTC.

The chain joins TRBV10-3 to TRBJ1-4, with 7 bases aligning to TRBD1. Trimming removed 6 bases from V and 8 bases from J; junction bases left unmatched: 9. The germline gives CDR1 ENHRY, CDR2 SYGVKD. The length of the CDR3 is 14 residues. CDR3 sequence reads: CAISKGAGEEKLFF. The CDR3 DNA is TGTGCCATCAGCAAGGGGGCAGGAGAAGAAAAACTGTTTTTT.

The DNA for the CDR3 is TGTGCCAGCAGTGAACGAGCGGGGCGGGAATCTTCTGAAGCTTTCTTT. Amino acid sequence: CASSERAGRESSEAFF. The chain carries TRBV2 and TRBJ1-1; perhaps TRBD1 as D (5 bases). Trimming removed 2 bases at V and 6 bases at J, with 19 bases between. The germline V gene has CDR1 SNHLY and CDR2 FYNNEI. This CDR3 has 16 residues.

V gene TRBV6-5 combines with J gene TRBJ1-2; 12 bases line up with TRBD1. Germline CDR1 is MNHEY and CDR2 is SVGAGI. This CDR3 is 15 amino acids long. V was pared by 5 bases and J by 6 bases, with 7 bases of the junction left unmatched. The CDR3 bases are TGTGCCAGCAGTCCCCGGGACAGGGGGCGTCATGGCTACACCTTC. Translating it yields CASSPRDRGRHGYTF.

The chain recombines TRBV6-6 with TRBJ1-1; D unclear. The ends were cut back, 5 bases at V and 0 bases at J, with 7 bases in the middle. Germline CDR1 MNHNY, CDR2 SVGAGI (reference sequence). This CDR3 has 13 residues. The CDR3 reads CASSTQMNTEAFF. The CDR3 DNA reads as TGTGCCAGCAGTACACAGATGAACACTGAAGCTTTCTTT.

This chain links TRBV4-1 with TRBJ2-5, with 9 positions matching TRBD2. Germline CDR1 reads MGHRA; CDR2 reads YSYEKL. The ends lost 3 bases at V and 4 bases at J; junction bases unmatched: 6. This CDR3 has 15 amino acids. CDR3 sequence reads: CASSQGSGRAETQYF. CDR3 in DNA: TGCGCCAGCAGCCAGGGTAGCGGGAGAGCAGAGACCCAGTACTTC.

The V call is TRBV10-3, the J call TRBJ2-1; 7 bases fit TRBD2. The V and J ends lost 2 bases and 1 base, in that order; junction bases with no gene match: 2. The germline V gene has CDR1 ENHRY and CDR2 SYGVKD. This CDR3 is 15 amino acids long. CDR3 loop: CAISEGSGSYNEQFF. CDR3 nucleotide sequence: TGTGCCATCAGTGAGGGTAGCGGGTCCTACAATGAGCAGTTCTTC.

The chain combines TRBV19 with TRBJ1-4; D perhaps matches TRBD1 (5 bases). With 3 bases removed from V and 8 bases from J, the gap between germline ends came to 13 bases. This CDR3 has 14 residues. From germline, CDR1 is LNHDA and CDR2 SQIVND (reference sequence). CDR3 sequence (DNA): TGTGCCAGTAGTATGGGGCAGGACGGCGAAAAACTGTTTTTT. It is translated as CASSMGQDGEKLFF.

The chain is built from TRBV6-1 and TRBJ1-1; D might be TRBD1 (6 bases). The CDR3 is 15 amino acids. CDR1 is MNHNS, CDR2 SASEGT, per germline. Trimming shortened V by 4 bases and J by 0 bases, and 12 bases separated the two germline ends. CDR3 nucleotide sequence: TGTGCCAGCAGTGTAACAGGGCGAATGAACACTGAAGCTTTCTTT. Amino acid sequence: CASSVTGRMNTEAFF.

The chain carries TRBV18 and TRBJ1-2; D gene ambiguous. V lost 0 bases, J lost 0 bases, and 8 bases lay in between. The CDR3 totals 15 residues. From germline, CDR1 is KGHSH and CDR2 LQKENI. Here the CDR3 reads CASSPPGVPNYGYTF. For the CDR3, the DNA is TGTGCCAGCTCACCACCCGGAGTGCCTAACTATGGCTACACCTTC. Variable domain in full (rest from reference TRBV18 and TRBJ1-2): NAGVMQNPRHLVRRRGQEARLRCSPMKGHSHVYWYRQLPEEGLKFMVYLQKENIIDESGMPKERFSAEFPKEGPSILRIQQVVRGDSAAYFCASSPPGVPNYGYTFGSGTRLTVV.

The chain recombines TRBV6-6 with TRBJ2-7, with D possibly being TRBD2 (6 bases). This CDR3 is 14 amino acids long. From germline, CDR1 is MNHNY and CDR2 SVGAGI (reference sequence). In nucleotides, the CDR3 is TGTGCATGGCACCCGGGGGAAAGCTCCTACGAGCAGTACTTC. Protein sequence: CAWHPGESSYEQYF.

The chain carries TRBV7-9 and TRBJ2-7; D call uncertain. The length of the CDR3 is 12 residues. CDR1 and CDR2 (germline): SEHNR, FQNEAQ (reference sequence). V shed 5 bases and J shed 0 bases, with 5 bases lying between them. The CDR3 reads CASSRSSYEQYF. The DNA of the CDR3 is TGTGCCAGCAGCCGTAGCTCCTACGAGCAGTACTTC. The full variable domain, its missing parts supplied by reference TRBV7-9 and TRBJ2-7, is DTGVSQNPRHKITKRGQNVTFRCDPISEHNRLYWYRQTLGQGPEFLTYFQNEAQLEKSRLLSDRFSAERPKGSFSTLEIQRTEQGDSAMYLCASSRSSYEQYFGPGTRLTVT.

The chain is built from TRBV5-4 and TRBJ2-5; D might be TRBD1 (6 bases). With 4 bases removed from V and 3 bases from J, the gap between germline ends came to 16 bases. The length of the CDR3 is 15 residues. The V gene's germline CDR1 is SGHNT and CDR2 YYREEE (reference sequence). The CDR3 coding sequence is TGTGCCAGCAGCAGCGAGGGGGTGGGGGAAGAGACCCAGTACTTC. It translates to CASSSEGVGEETQYF.

The gene calls are TRBV4-1 and TRBJ2-5; D perhaps matches TRBD2 (6 bases). V was trimmed by 1 base and J by 9 bases, leaving 15 bases between them. This CDR3 comprises 14 residues. The V gene's germline CDR1 is MGHRA and CDR2 YSYEKL. The CDR3 protein is CASSQVTSREAQYF. The CDR3, as DNA: TGCGCCAGCAGCCAAGTAACTAGCCGAGAAGCCCAGTACTTC.

This sequence joins TRBV10-3 and TRBJ1-2, with 9 bases matching TRBD1. Germline V CDR1 and CDR2: ENHRY, SYGVKD. With V trimmed by 6 bases and J by 6 bases, 8 bases remained unmatched. The CDR3 spans 14 residues. CDR3 protein: CAISPLGTGHGYTF. The CDR3 nucleotides read TGTGCCATCAGCCCCCTCGGGACAGGGCATGGCTACACCTTC.

This clone was counted only a few times. This chain connects TRBV27 to TRBJ2-7, with 9 bases identical to TRBD1. CDR1 is MNHEY, CDR2 SMNVEV, per germline (reference sequence). V dropped 2 bases and J dropped 3; count of bases not matched to a gene: 5. The CDR3 is 15 residues long. CDR3 region: CASSLRDRVSYEQYF. The CDR3 nucleotides read TGTGCCAGCAGTTTACGGGACAGGGTGAGCTACGAGCAGTACTTC.

The chain uses TRBV19 and TRBJ1-1; TRBD1 is a possible D gene (5 bases). The CDR3 totals 14 residues. V lost 3 bases and J lost 5, with 13 bases in between. Germline V gene data show CDR1 as LNHDA and CDR2 as SQIVND (reference sequence). The CDR3 DNA follows: TGTGCCAGTAGTATTCGAACAGGAGGGACTGAAGCTTTCTTT. This gives the protein CASSIRTGGTEAFF.

V and J are TRBV9 and TRBJ2-5; 8 nucleotides agree with TRBD2. Germline lookup yields CDR1 SGDLS and CDR2 YYNGEE. The CDR3 covers 16 residues. With 0 bases clipped from V and 4 bases from J, the junction kept 8 bases outside the gene matches. The CDR3 sequence is CASSVESAGGIETQYF. DNA of the CDR3: TGTGCCAGCAGCGTAGAGAGCGCGGGAGGAATAGAGACCCAGTACTTC.

This chain links TRBV5-6 with TRBJ1-3; D perhaps matches TRBD1 (5 bases). In germline, CDR1 is SGHDT, CDR2 YYEEEE. The CDR3 has 13 amino acids. V lost 1 base and J 3 bases, leaving 5 bases between the germline ends. Written as DNA, the CDR3 is TGTGCCAGCAGCTTGAGGGGTGGAAACACCATATATTTT. Translated, it gives CASSLRGGNTIYF.

The chain combines TRBV19 with TRBJ1-2, with TRBD1 matching 10 bases. After removal of 6 bases from V and 7 bases from J, the junction contained 11 bases not matched to a gene. Germline-derived CDR1 and CDR2 are LNHDA and SQIVND (reference sequence). The CDR3 has 15 amino acids. For the CDR3, the DNA is TGTGCCAGTAGCCCCACCCGAGGGACAGGGGCTGGCTACACCTTC. Translated: CASSPTRGTGAGYTF.

In this sample, this clone turned up a few times. Other DNA sequences within the sample encode an identical CDR3. The rearrangement links TRBV5-1 to TRBJ1-1; 7 bases match TRBD1. The CDR3 is 12 residues long. Germline lookup yields CDR1 SGHRS and CDR2 YFSETQ. J gave up 7 bases and V 0 bases, and 0 bases lay outside the gene matches. CDR3 bases: TGCGCCAGCAGCTTGGACAGGGGTGAAGCTTTCTTT. As protein: CASSLDRGEAFF.

On this clone itself: Other DNA sequences within the sample encode an identical CDR3. This sequence joins TRBV5-1 and TRBJ1-2; 10 nucleotides line up with TRBD1. The CDR3 extends over 14 amino acids. Germline V gene sequence: CDR1 SGHRS, CDR2 YFSETQ. V lost 3 bases and J lost 5; bases outside the gene matches: 4. CDR3 sequence reads: CASSSGQGVYGYTF. Written as DNA, the CDR3 is TGCGCCAGCAGCTCAGGACAGGGGGTATATGGCTACACCTTC.

This clone was seen only a few times. The V and J genes are TRBV5-4 and TRBJ1-1; 7 positions agree with TRBD1. The CDR3 contains 13 residues. Germline V gene data show CDR1 as SGHNT and CDR2 as YYREEE (reference sequence). V lost 4 bases to trimming and J lost 5 bases; unmatched junction nucleotides: 5. The CDR3 DNA follows: TGTGCCAGCAGCCCGGGACAGCGGACTGAAGCTTTCTTT. Translating gives CASSPGQRTEAFF.

This chain links TRBV7-2 with TRBJ2-1; 7 positions match TRBD2. The CDR3 has 16 residues. Germline V gene lookup returns CDR1 SGHTA and CDR2 FQGNSA. The J segment lost 2 bases and the V segment lost 1 base, leaving 5 bases of the junction unmatched. The CDR3 DNA follows: TGTGCCAGCAGCTTAGTCCCCGGGACTACCTACAATGAGCAGTTCTTC. This codes for CASSLVPGTTYNEQFF.

V usage is TRBV19 and J usage is TRBJ2-7; 8 bases map to TRBD1. CDR3 length: 13 amino acids. Germline trimming cut 6 bases from V and 6 bases from J; bases unmatched to any gene: 7. In germline, CDR1 is LNHDA, CDR2 SQIVND (reference sequence). For the CDR3, the DNA is TGTGCCAGTAGCCAGGGGGCCCGCGGCGAGCAGTACTTC. It specifies CASSQGARGEQYF.